This TCR beta chain was recovered during a study of cytomegalovirus exposure and HLA in healthy donors. At the level of the study: Among several hundred genotyped donors, about 80% fell in the Caucasian-associated ancestry cluster.

As regards this clone: Its target is unknown.

Study-level findings and limits: Per a later analysis, HLA-associated TCR beta chains showed more clonal expansion than other, equally common TCR beta chains. In vitro work confirmed that a few CMV-associated chains recognize CMV antigens. Reportedly, diagnosis of cytomegalovirus status by the classifier showed high specificity and sensitivity.

Researchers ran the PCR with 60 Vbeta and 13 Jbeta primers. Produced via immunoSEQ multiplex PCR; TCRdb's table is partial and in-frame only. This sample contains roughly 42,000 clones. Sequences were obtained from PBMCs. The receptor comes from a man aged 25 to 45 in good health and CMV-seronegative.

CDR3 nucleotide sequence: TGTGCCAGCAGCCAAGATGGGACTAGCGCCTACGAGCAGTACTTC. It encodes CASSQDGTSAYEQYF. The rearrangement links TRBV4-2 to TRBJ2-7; 10 nucleotides line up with TRBD2. This CDR3 spans 15 amino acids. CDR1 and CDR2 (germline): LGHNA, YNFKEQ. V shed 0 bases, J shed 2 bases, and the junction held 1 base outside the gene matches.